One sample yielded the 29 T cell receptor beta chains listed below, sequenced in a study of shared clonotypes between healthy human individuals. The method was immunoSEQ multiplex PCR; TCRdb's version includes in-frame clones alone and lacks a portion of them. Here the sample spans about 2 million clones, 95% being singletons. Material: naive CD4+ T cells sorted from blood. Subset here: CD45RA+ positively selected. Receptors were obtained from a man younger than 30 in good health.

The chain is built from TRBV30 and TRBJ2-7; tentatively, D is TRBD1 (5 bases). CDR3 length equals 14 residues. From germline, CDR1 is GTSNPN and CDR2 SVGIG (reference sequence). The ends were cut back, 0 bases at V and 4 bases at J, with 13 bases in the middle. The CDR3 region is CAWSVGPGQYEQYF. CDR3 DNA sequence: TGTGCCTGGAGTGTAGGCCCAGGGCAATACGAGCAGTACTTC.

For this clone: Other DNA sequences in this specimen translate into the identical CDR3. The chain carries TRBV2 and TRBJ2-1; D call uncertain. The V and J ends lost 1 base and 9 bases respectively, with 1 base between them. Germline assignment: CDR1 SNHLY and CDR2 FYNNEI. This CDR3 has 10 amino acids. Written as DNA, the CDR3 is TGTGCCAGCAGTGAAGGTGAGCAGTTCTTC. It is translated as CASSEGEQFF.

The chain uses TRBV7-6 and TRBJ2-7; D not certain. V lost 3 bases, J lost 5 bases, and 11 bases lay in between. CDR3 length equals 13 residues. CDR1 and CDR2 from the germline V gene are SGHVS and FNYEAQ. The CDR3 sequence: CASSFGFKDEQYF. In DNA, the CDR3 is TGTGCCAGCAGCTTCGGTTTTAAAGACGAGCAGTACTTC.

This clone was recorded once. The gene calls are TRBV19 and TRBJ1-1, with D perhaps matching TRBD1 (5 bases). Trimming took off 3 bases at V and 4 bases at J, with 15 bases between the two ends. The germline V gene encodes CDR1 LNHDA and CDR2 SQIVND (reference sequence). This CDR3 contains 15 residues. CDR3 nucleotide sequence: TGTGCCAGTAGTATCAGGCAGGGCATGGGCACTGAAGCTTTCTTT. Protein: CASSIRQGMGTEAFF.

The chain links TRBV15 to TRBJ1-2; 7 bases line up with TRBD1. The CDR3 has 16 amino acids. Germline CDR1 and CDR2: LNHNV and YYDKDF (reference sequence). J was trimmed by 3 bases and V by 1 base; bases with no gene match: 8. The CDR3, as DNA: TGTGCCACCAGCAGAGCCATCACAGGGGAGTACTATGGCTACACCTTC. Encoded protein: CATSRAITGEYYGYTF.

This clone turned up a few times. Other DNA sequences in this specimen translate into the identical CDR3. The V call is TRBV7-2, the J call TRBJ2-2; no firm D call. Germline V lookup: CDR1 SGHTA, CDR2 FQGNSA. V lost 3 bases to trimming and J lost 6 bases, with 8 bases between them. This CDR3 contains 13 residues. The CDR3 coding sequence is TGTGCCAGCAGCTTCGGTCGGGCCGGGGAGCTGTTTTTT. Encoded protein: CASSFGRAGELFF.

V is TRBV6-5 and J is TRBJ1-2; unclear D gene. The CDR3 length is 11 residues. The germline V gene encodes CDR1 MNHEY and CDR2 SVGAGI. Trimming pared 6 bases from V and 6 bases from J, leaving 8 bases between. The CDR3 region has the DNA TGTGCCAGCAGGAGCACTCATGGCTACACCTTC. Amino acids: CASRSTHGYTF.

This clone was observed a few times. One end of the junction does not line up with germline, which may come from a read error. The J gene is TRBJ2-2, the V gene TRBV18; weak D call: TRBD2 (6 bases). Germline V gene data show CDR1 as KGHSH and CDR2 as LQKENI. The CDR3 contains 14 residues. The CDR3 DNA reads as TGTGCCAGCGCACCCGGGACTGGGACCGGGGAGCTGTTTTTT. Translated, it gives CASAPGTGTGELFF.

This clone showed up just once. The identical CDR3 is also encoded by other nucleotide sequences in the sample. The chain carries TRBV27 and TRBJ2-5; possible D gene TRBD1, 6 bases. Trimming removed 0 bases at V and 4 bases at J, with 6 bases between. Looked up from germline, CDR1 is MNHEY and CDR2 is SMNVEV (reference sequence). The CDR3 consists of 13 residues. The CDR3: CASSLSRGETQYF. Written as DNA, the CDR3 is TGTGCCAGCAGTTTATCCAGGGGAGAGACCCAGTACTTC.

The rearrangement uses TRBV28 and TRBJ1-1; the match to TRBD1 covers 9 bases. The J segment lost 5 bases and the V segment lost 5 bases, leaving 6 bases of the junction unmatched. This CDR3 comprises 14 residues. The germline gives CDR1 MDHEN, CDR2 SYDVKM. CDR3 sequence reads: CASSPPTGGTEAFF. The CDR3 coding sequence is TGTGCCAGCAGTCCCCCGACAGGGGGGACTGAAGCTTTCTTT.

V and J are TRBV7-2 and TRBJ2-5, with TRBD2 as a possible D gene (5 bases). V lost 4 bases and J lost 1, with 13 bases in between. The germline V gene has CDR1 SGHTA and CDR2 FQGNSA. CDR3 length: 15 amino acids. The CDR3, as DNA: TGTGCCAGCAGCTCCCGACTACCGCTCCAAGAGACCCAGTACTTC. Amino acids: CASSSRLPLQETQYF.

The CDR3 DNA reads TGTGCCAGCTCGCCCGGGACTAGCGGAGTGTTTTTCTACGAGCAGTACTTC. It is translated as CASSPGTSGVFFYEQYF. V usage is TRBV18 and J usage is TRBJ2-7, with 11 bases identical to TRBD2. V shed 6 bases, J shed 3 bases, and the junction held 13 bases outside the gene matches. The CDR3 has 17 residues. Germline CDR1 reads KGHSH; CDR2 reads LQKENI.

The V and J genes are TRBV27 and TRBJ2-2, with 7 bases identical to TRBD2. The germline V gene encodes CDR1 MNHEY and CDR2 SMNVEV (reference sequence). Losses at the gene ends were 6 bases for V and 0 bases for J; bases not matched to a gene: 7. The CDR3 contains 16 residues. This chain's CDR3 is CASSYPGLANTGELFF. CDR3 sequence (DNA): TGTGCCAGCAGCTACCCTGGACTAGCGAACACCGGGGAGCTGTTTTTT.

About this clone itself: Within the sample, other DNA sequences also encode this same CDR3. The genes are TRBV7-8 and TRBJ2-7, with D unclear. V gave up 4 bases and J gave up 3 bases, with 4 bases separating them. The CDR3 runs to 11 residues. Germline V gene sequence: CDR1 SGHVS, CDR2 FQNEAQ. The CDR3 sequence: CASSSLYEQYF. CDR3 DNA sequence: TGTGCCAGCAGCTCTCTCTACGAGCAGTACTTC.

This chain connects TRBV7-8 to TRBJ2-1, with D possibly being TRBD1 (5 bases). Germline V gene lookup returns CDR1 SGHVS and CDR2 FQNEAQ. V gave up 2 bases and J gave up 5 bases, with 13 bases separating them. This CDR3 is 15 amino acids long. CDR3 nucleotide sequence: TGTGCCAGCAGCTTACAGGGAACAAGGGACAATGAGCAGTTCTTC. Protein product: CASSLQGTRDNEQFF.

This clone was detected a few times. The chain joins TRBV5-6 to TRBJ1-2; no clear D gene. CDR1 is SGHDT, CDR2 YYEEEE, per germline. Trimming removed 0 bases at V and 2 bases at J, with 8 bases between. The CDR3 length is 14 residues. CDR3 region: CASSLATRNYGYTF. CDR3 DNA sequence: TGTGCCAGCAGCTTGGCGACCCGGAACTATGGCTACACCTTC.

Written as DNA, the CDR3 is TGCAGTGCTCAATTGGCTTGGGAGCAGTACTTC. Translating gives CSAQLAWEQYF. The J gene is TRBJ2-7, the V gene TRBV20-1; D remains unclear. This CDR3 spans 11 amino acids. Germline lookup yields CDR1 DFQATT and CDR2 SNEGSKA (reference sequence). V lost 5 bases and J 7 bases, leaving 12 bases between the germline ends.

This clone was seen just once. The V gene is TRBV19, the J gene TRBJ2-3; 9 bases match TRBD2. After removal of 4 bases from V and 0 bases from J, the junction contained 2 bases not matched to a gene. CDR1 is LNHDA and CDR2 is SQIVND in the germline V gene (reference sequence). The CDR3 contains 15 residues. The CDR3 region is CASSKGTSSTDTQYF. CDR3 bases: TGTGCCAGTAGTAAAGGGACTAGCAGCACAGATACGCAGTATTTT.

CDR3 region: CASTPGPRPSSYEQYF. In nucleotides, the CDR3 is TGTGCCAGCACCCCGGGGCCGAGACCCTCGAGCTACGAGCAGTACTTC. The chain links TRBV7-2 to TRBJ2-7; D may correspond to TRBD1 or TRBD2 (5 bases each). V shed 7 bases and J shed 3 bases, with 22 bases lying between them. CDR3 length equals 16 residues. CDR1 SGHTA and CDR2 FQGNSA come from the germline V gene.

Notes on this clone: This CDR3 is also generated by other DNA sequences in the sample. The chain employs TRBV5-1 and TRBJ2-5; weak D call: TRBD2 (6 bases). V lost 0 bases and J 2 bases, leaving 11 bases between the germline ends. Germline CDR1 reads SGHRS; CDR2 reads YFSETQ. The CDR3 sequence is 15 residues long. The CDR3 here is CASSLVAGRQETQYF. The CDR3 nucleotides read TGCGCCAGCAGCTTGGTGGCAGGGAGGCAAGAGACCCAGTACTTC.

This sequence joins TRBV6-5 and TRBJ1-5; D unclear. V was cut by 6 bases and J by 0 bases, with 12 bases left in between. Germline assignment: CDR1 MNHEY and CDR2 SVGAGI. CDR3 length: 15 residues. The CDR3 protein is CASSPLGPSNQPQHF. The CDR3 region has the DNA TGTGCCAGCAGCCCCTTAGGGCCTAGCAATCAGCCCCAGCATTTT.

This clone appeared a single time. The J gene is TRBJ2-7, the V gene TRBV4-2; either TRBD1 or TRBD2 may fit D (5 bases each). V lost 0 bases and J lost 9, with 9 bases in between. This CDR3 has 12 residues. CDR1 is LGHNA, CDR2 YNFKEQ, per germline. The CDR3 DNA is TGTGCCAGCAGCCAAGATTGGGACGGGCAGTACTTC. It yields the protein CASSQDWDGQYF.

The rearrangement links TRBV2 to TRBJ1-2, with 8 bases aligning to TRBD1. Germline V gene lookup returns CDR1 SNHLY and CDR2 FYNNEI. J lost 8 bases, V lost 9 bases, and 11 bases had no gene match. CDR3 length equals 13 residues. In DNA form, the CDR3 reads TGTGCCAGGGGCGACAGGGGTGAGGGCGGCTACACCTTC. It codes for CARGDRGEGGYTF.

This chain uses TRBV5-1 with TRBJ2-3; 7 nucleotides match TRBD2. After removal of 4 bases from V and 6 bases from J, the junction contained 8 bases not matched to a gene. The CDR3 totals 14 residues. Germline V gene lookup returns CDR1 SGHRS and CDR2 YFSETQ. The CDR3 loop is CASSERLARDTQYF. For the CDR3, the DNA is TGCGCCAGCAGCGAGCGACTAGCCCGGGATACGCAGTATTTT.

The chain links TRBV5-1 to TRBJ1-2, with TRBD1 identical over 9 bases. The length of the CDR3 is 15 residues. Germline values: CDR1 SGHRS, CDR2 YFSETQ. J gave up 7 bases and V 0 bases, and 7 bases lay outside the gene matches. The CDR3: CASSLGDGTGFGYTF. The CDR3 DNA sequence: TGCGCCAGCAGCTTGGGGGACGGGACAGGGTTTGGCTACACCTTC.

The CDR3 protein is CAISESRGANVLTF. In DNA, the CDR3 is TGTGCCATCAGTGAGTCGCGCGGGGCCAACGTCCTGACTTTC. V gene TRBV10-3 combines with J gene TRBJ2-6; D is unresolved. This CDR3 is 14 amino acids long. From germline, CDR1 is ENHRY and CDR2 SYGVKD. The V end lost 0 bases, the J end lost 4 bases, and 4 bases lay between the germline ends.

This chain joins TRBV7-2 and TRBJ2-1; 11 bases line up with TRBD2. The CDR3 is made up of 16 amino acids. V was clipped by 5 bases and J by 2 bases; unmatched bases: 5. Germline CDR1 SGHTA, CDR2 FQGNSA. The CDR3 reads CASSPGGLAAYNEQFF. The DNA for the CDR3 is TGTGCCAGCAGCCCAGGGGGACTAGCGGCCTACAATGAGCAGTTCTTC.

On this clone itself: Different DNA sequences within this sample yield the same CDR3. V is TRBV5-4 and J is TRBJ2-2; a possible D gene is TRBD1 (6 bases). The CDR3 extends over 15 amino acids. V lost 2 bases and J 0 bases, leaving 8 bases between the germline ends. Germline CDR1 SGHNT, CDR2 YYREEE (reference sequence). CDR3 bases: TGTGCCAGCAGCTTCCCAGGGGCGAACACCGGGGAGCTGTTTTTT. It encodes CASSFPGANTGELFF.

This chain connects TRBV7-9 to TRBJ2-6; tentative D call: TRBD1 (6 bases). V was pared by 8 bases and J by 2 bases, with 10 bases between. The CDR3 has 14 residues. From germline, CDR1 is SEHNR and CDR2 FQNEAQ (reference sequence). CDR3 coding DNA: TGTGCCAGCGCAGGGGTTCCTGGGGCCAACGTCCTGACTTTC. Translated, it gives CASAGVPGANVLTF. Full variable domain (outside the CDR3, taken from reference TRBV7-9 and TRBJ2-6): DTGVSQNPRHKITKRGQNVTFRCDPISEHNRLYWYRQTLGQGPEFLTYFQNEAQLEKSRLLSDRFSAERPKGSFSTLEIQRTEQGDSAMYLCASAGVPGANVLTFGAGSRLTVL.